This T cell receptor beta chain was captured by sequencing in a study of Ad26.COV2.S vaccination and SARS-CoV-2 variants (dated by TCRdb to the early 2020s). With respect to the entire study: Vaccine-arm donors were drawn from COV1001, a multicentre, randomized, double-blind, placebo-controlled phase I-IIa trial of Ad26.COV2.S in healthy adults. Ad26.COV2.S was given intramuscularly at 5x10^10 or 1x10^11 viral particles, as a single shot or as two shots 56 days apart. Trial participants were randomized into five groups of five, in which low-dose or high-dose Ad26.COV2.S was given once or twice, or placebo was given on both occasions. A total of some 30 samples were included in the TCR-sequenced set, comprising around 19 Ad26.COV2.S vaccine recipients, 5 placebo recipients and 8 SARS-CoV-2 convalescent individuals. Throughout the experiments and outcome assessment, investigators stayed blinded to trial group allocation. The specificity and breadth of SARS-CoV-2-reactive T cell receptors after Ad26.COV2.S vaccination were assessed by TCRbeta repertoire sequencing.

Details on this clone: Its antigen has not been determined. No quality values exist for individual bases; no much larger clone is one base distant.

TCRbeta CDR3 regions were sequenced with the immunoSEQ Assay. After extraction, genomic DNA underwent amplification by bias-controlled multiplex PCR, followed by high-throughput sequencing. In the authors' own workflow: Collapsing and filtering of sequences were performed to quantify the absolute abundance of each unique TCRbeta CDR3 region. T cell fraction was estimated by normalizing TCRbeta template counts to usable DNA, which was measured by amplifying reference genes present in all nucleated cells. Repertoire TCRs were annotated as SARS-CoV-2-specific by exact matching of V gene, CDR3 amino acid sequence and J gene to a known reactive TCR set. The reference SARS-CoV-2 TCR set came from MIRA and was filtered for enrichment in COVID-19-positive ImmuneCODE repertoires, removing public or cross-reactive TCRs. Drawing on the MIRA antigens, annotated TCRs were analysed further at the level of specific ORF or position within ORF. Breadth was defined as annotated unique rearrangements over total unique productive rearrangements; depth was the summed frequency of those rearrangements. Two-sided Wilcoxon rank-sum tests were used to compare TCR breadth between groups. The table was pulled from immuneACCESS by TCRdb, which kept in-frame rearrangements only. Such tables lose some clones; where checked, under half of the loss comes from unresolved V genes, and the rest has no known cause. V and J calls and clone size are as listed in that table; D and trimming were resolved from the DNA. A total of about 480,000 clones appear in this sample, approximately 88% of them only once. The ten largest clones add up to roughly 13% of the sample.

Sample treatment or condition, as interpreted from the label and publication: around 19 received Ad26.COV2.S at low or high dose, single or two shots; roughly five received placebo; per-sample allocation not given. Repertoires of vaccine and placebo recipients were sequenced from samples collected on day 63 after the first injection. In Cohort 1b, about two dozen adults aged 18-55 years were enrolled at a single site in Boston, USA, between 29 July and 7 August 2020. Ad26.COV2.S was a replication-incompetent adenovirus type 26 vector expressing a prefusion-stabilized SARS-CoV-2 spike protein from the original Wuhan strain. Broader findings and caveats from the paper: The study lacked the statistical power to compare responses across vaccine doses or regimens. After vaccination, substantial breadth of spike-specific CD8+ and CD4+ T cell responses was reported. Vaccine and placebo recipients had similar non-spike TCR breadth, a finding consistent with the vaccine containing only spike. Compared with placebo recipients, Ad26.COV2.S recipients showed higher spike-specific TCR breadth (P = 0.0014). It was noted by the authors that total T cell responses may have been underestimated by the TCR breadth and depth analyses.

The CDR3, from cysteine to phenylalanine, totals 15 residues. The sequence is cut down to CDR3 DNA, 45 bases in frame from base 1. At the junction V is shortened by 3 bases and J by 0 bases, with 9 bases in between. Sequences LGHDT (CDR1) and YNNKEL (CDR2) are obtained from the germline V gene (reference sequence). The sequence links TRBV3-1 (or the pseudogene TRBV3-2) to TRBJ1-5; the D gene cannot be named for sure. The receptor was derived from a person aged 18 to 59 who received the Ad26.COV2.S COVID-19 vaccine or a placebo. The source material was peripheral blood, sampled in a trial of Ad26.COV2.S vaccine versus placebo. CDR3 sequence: CASSQGSLSNQPQHF. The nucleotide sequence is TGTGCCAGCAGCCAGGGGAGTCTTAGCAATCAGCCCCAGCATTTT.